This TCR beta chain was observed in a study of T cell clonotyping in hematopoietic cell transplantation. Overall study results and limits: Recipient TCR diversity dropped after transplant; expanded clonotypes rose from day 30 to 180. No sorting was done, leaving CD4 and CD8 contributions mixed. At the given depth, recipient repertoires were over 95% de novo clonotypes.

Method: immunoSEQ multiplex PCR; TCRdb's copy keeps in-frame clones and lacks some. Of about 16,000 clones listed, 75% to 90% are singletons. Details on this clone: Its antigen is currently unknown.

Material: peripheral blood mononuclear cells. The origin of this receptor is a woman between 40 and 50 years old in good health. Some clones in this sample may be carry-over from other donors' samples.

Written as DNA, the CDR3 is TGTGCCAGCATGCGGTCACAGGGTGATCAGCCCCAGCATTTT. Translation: CASMRSQGDQPQHF. The rearrangement links TRBV6-5 to TRBJ1-5, with D maybe TRBD1 (6 bases). This CDR3 has 14 amino acids. V lost 7 bases and J 5 bases, leaving 15 bases between the germline ends. Germline V gene sequence: CDR1 MNHEY, CDR2 SVGAGI.